These 7 T cell receptor beta chains were all obtained from the same sample, sequenced in a study of CD8 T cells in ankylosing spondylitis. TCRdb reprocessed the 5' RACE reads via MiXCR and lists one record per CDR3 protein. The data show more than 300,000 distinct CDR3 sequences, approximately 10% seen once. What was sequenced was blood, either unsorted or a sorted T cell fraction (not recorded which). These receptors all come from a female donor with ankylosing spondylitis or in good health (not recorded which).

There are many counts of this clonotype. CDR3 in amino acids: CSALDRDRGQEKLFF. DNA for the CDR3: TGCAGTGCTCTTGACCGGGACAGGGGGCAAGAAAAACTGTTTTTT. J is TRBJ1-4 and V is TRBV20-1, with 12 bases matching TRBD1. The V and J ends lost 5 bases and 8 bases, in that order; junction bases with no gene match: 9. Germline-derived CDR1 and CDR2 are DFQATT and SNEGSKA (reference sequence). There are 15 residues in the CDR3.

This clonotype has more than one count but fewer than ten. The chain is built from TRBV7-9 and TRBJ2-5, with D possibly TRBD1 on 6 matching bases. The CDR3 is 14 residues long. V was clipped by 5 bases and J by 3 bases, with 13 bases between them. CDR1 SEHNR and CDR2 FQNEAQ come from the germline V gene (reference sequence). The CDR3 nucleotides read TGTGCCAGCAGCCCGGACAGCGGTAAAGAGACCCAGTACTTC. Protein product: CASSPDSGKETQYF.

Many counts were recorded for this clonotype. The gene calls are TRBV10-3 and TRBJ2-2, with D unresolved. The CDR3 spans 13 residues. The V gene lost 3 bases and the J gene lost 2 bases, with 4 bases spanning the gap. Germline loops: CDR1 ENHRY, CDR2 SYGVKD. CDR3 amino acids: CAISEPNTGELFF. In DNA, the CDR3 is TGTGCCATCAGTGAACCCAACACCGGGGAGCTGTTTTTT.

In this sample, this clonotype turned up many times. This chain joins TRBV5-5 and TRBJ1-4; 8 positions agree with TRBD1. The trim removed 3 bases at V and 11 bases at J, leaving 15 bases unmatched. There are 16 residues in the CDR3. Per the germline V gene, CDR1 is SGHKS and CDR2 is YYEKEE (reference sequence). CDR3 nucleotides: TGTGCCAGCAGCTCTCCCCCCGGACAGGGTGCCGGGAAACTGTTTTTT. It is translated as CASSSPPGQGAGKLFF.

The chain links TRBV5-1 to TRBJ2-2, with 7 bases aligning to TRBD2. Trimming at V came to 0 bases and at J to 7 bases, leaving 3 bases not matched to a gene. The CDR3 loop spans 14 amino acids. CDR1 is SGHRS and CDR2 is YFSETQ in the germline V gene. CDR3 coding DNA: TGCGCCAGCAGCTTGGGACTAGCAGGCGGGGAGCTGTTTTTT. Translating gives CASSLGLAGGELFF. The whole variable domain, filled in from reference TRBV5-1 and TRBJ2-2, reads KAGVTQTPRYLIKTRGQQVTLSCSPISGHRSVSWYQQTPGQGLQFLFEYFSETQRNKGNFPGRFSGRQFSNSRSEMNVSTLELGDSALYLCASSLGLAGGELFFGEGSRLTVL.

V and J are TRBV4-2 and TRBJ2-1; 8 bases match TRBD2. The CDR3 runs to 15 residues. V dropped 0 bases and J dropped 9; count of bases not matched to a gene: 7. Germline CDR1 reads LGHNA; CDR2 reads YNFKEQ. CDR3 protein: CASSQDWTSPGEQFF. The CDR3 bases are TGTGCCAGCAGCCAAGATTGGACTAGCCCGGGTGAGCAGTTCTTC.

For this clonotype: This may arise from a read error, as a much more abundant clone is one base away. CDR3 sequence: CASSFTPGSVAFF. The CDR3 region has the DNA TGTGCCAGCAGTTTCACCCCGGGGTCTGTAGCTTTCTTT. The chain recombines TRBV28 with TRBJ1-1; D is ambiguous. V lost 3 bases to trimming and J lost 10 bases, with 15 bases between them. This CDR3 spans 13 amino acids. Germline lookup yields CDR1 MDHEN and CDR2 SYDVKM.